This passage covers 24 T cell receptor beta chains from one sample sequenced in a study of blood T cell repertoires in COVID-19. Sequenced by immunoSEQ multiplex PCR; TCRdb stores in-frame clones only, minus some. The sample comprises a few hundred thousand clones, 81% of which are singletons, and 1.1% rests with the top ten. What was sequenced was peripheral blood. The receptors here all came from a human donor with acute or convalescent COVID-19. The donor label of this sample is uncertain.

This clone was found once. The chain uses TRBV6-5 and TRBJ1-2, with D unresolved. Trimming removed 6 bases from V and 2 bases from J, with 10 bases in between. There are 13 residues in the CDR3. CDR1 and CDR2 from the germline V gene are MNHEY and SVGAGI. The CDR3, as DNA: TGTGCCAGCAGACGCCGGGAGAACTATGGCTACACCTTC. Protein product: CASRRRENYGYTF.

This clone was recorded a few times. The chain employs TRBV30 and TRBJ1-3; 8 nucleotides align to TRBD1. CDR1 and CDR2 (germline): GTSNPN, SVGIG (reference sequence). V was clipped by 4 bases and J by 5 bases; unmatched bases: 7. This CDR3 spans 14 amino acids. The CDR3 DNA sequence: TGTGCCTGGAAGTGGACAGGGTATAGAAACACCATATATTTT. Translating it yields CAWKWTGYRNTIYF.

This clone was seen a single time. The chain carries TRBV19 and TRBJ2-3, with 13 bases lining up with TRBD2. J gave up 4 bases and V 8 bases, and 9 bases lay outside the gene matches. This CDR3 has 16 residues. CDR1 is LNHDA, CDR2 SQIVND, per germline (reference sequence). CDR3 sequence reads: CASGDSGTSGADTQYF. CDR3 bases: TGTGCCAGTGGGGATTCCGGGACTAGCGGGGCAGATACGCAGTATTTT.

This clone showed up just a few times. The chain recombines TRBV7-9 with TRBJ2-5; D uncertain. Germline V CDR1 and CDR2: SEHNR, FQNEAQ (reference sequence). The CDR3 sequence is 15 residues long. V shed 5 bases and J shed 2 bases, with 15 bases lying between them. The CDR3 coding sequence is TGTGCCAGCAGCCCTATTTCGCAGGTTCAAGAGACCCAGTACTTC. The encoded protein is CASSPISQVQETQYF.

The sample holds one count of this clone. This chain joins TRBV6-5 and TRBJ2-1, with D uncertain. The CDR3 length is 14 residues. CDR1 and CDR2 (germline): MNHEY, SVGAGI. The V end was cut by 2 bases, the J end by 2 bases, with 7 bases between. The DNA of the CDR3 is TGTGCCAGCAGTTACACTTCCCCCTACAATGAGCAGTTCTTC. Its protein is CASSYTSPYNEQFF.

This clone was seen once. This sequence joins TRBV2 and TRBJ1-6, with D perhaps TRBD1 (6 bases). Germline loops: CDR1 SNHLY, CDR2 FYNNEI. With 7 bases removed from V and 7 bases from J, the gap between germline ends came to 14 bases. This CDR3 region has 14 residues. CDR3 sequence reads: CASNNGQTNSPLHF. The CDR3 DNA sequence: TGTGCCAGCAATAACGGACAGACGAATTCACCCCTCCACTTT.

The J gene is TRBJ1-2, the V gene TRBV12-3 or TRBV12-4; D not certain. Trimming removed 3 bases at V and 3 bases at J, with 8 bases between. CDR3 length equals 13 residues. CDR3 sequence (DNA): TGTGCCAGCAGTTTGGAGACTCACTATGGCTACACCTTC. It is translated as CASSLETHYGYTF.

The chain employs TRBV10-1 and TRBJ2-1, with D perhaps TRBD1 (5 bases). The CDR3 sequence is 13 residues long. Germline V gene data show CDR1 as WNHNN and CDR2 as SYGVQD (reference sequence). The V end lost 5 bases, the J end lost 4 bases, and 9 bases lay between the germline ends. In DNA form, the CDR3 reads TGCGCCAGCAGTTTATACAGGTACAATGAGCAGTTCTTC. Translated, it gives CASSLYRYNEQFF.

The rearrangement uses TRBV6-5 and TRBJ1-1; tentatively, D is TRBD1 (6 bases). Germline V gene lookup returns CDR1 MNHEY and CDR2 SVGAGI. The CDR3 runs to 15 residues. V lost 0 bases and J lost 1, with 9 bases in between. The CDR3: CASSYSTTGNTEAFF. The CDR3 nucleotides read TGTGCCAGCAGTTACTCCACGACAGGGAACACTGAAGCTTTCTTT.

Remarks on this clone: Additional DNA sequences in this sample encode the identical CDR3. The chain is built from TRBV30 and TRBJ1-5; no clear D gene. This CDR3 is 13 amino acids long. Trimming took 0 bases from V and 4 from J, leaving 7 bases between them. Germline assignment: CDR1 GTSNPN and CDR2 SVGIG (reference sequence). In nucleotides, the CDR3 is TGTGCCTGGAGTGTCGGGTCGAATCAGCCCCAGCATTTT. It translates to CAWSVGSNQPQHF.

The chain has TRBV30 and TRBJ1-2; tentative D call: TRBD1 (6 bases). The CDR3 contains 12 residues. Trimming left V 4 bases short and J 4 bases short, with 10 bases between. Germline values: CDR1 GTSNPN, CDR2 SVGIG (reference sequence). This chain's CDR3 is CAWKGEGYGYTF. The CDR3 DNA reads TGTGCCTGGAAGGGGGAAGGCTATGGCTACACCTTC. Variable domain in full (rest from reference TRBV30 and TRBJ1-2): SQTIHQWPATLVQPVGSPLSLECTVEGTSNPNLYWYRQAAGRGLQLLFYSVGIGQISSEVPQNLSASRPQDRQFILSSKKLLLSDSGFYLCAWKGEGYGYTFGSGTRLTVV.

This clone is a singleton in its sample. CDR3 sequence (DNA): TGTGCCAGCAGTTACTCACCGGGACTAGCGCTTAATGAGCAGTTCTTC. This sequence encodes CASSYSPGLALNEQFF. The chain employs TRBV6-6 and TRBJ2-1; 10 nucleotides align to TRBD2. Germline V gene sequence: CDR1 MNHNY, CDR2 SVGAGI (reference sequence). V lost 0 bases and J lost 7; bases outside the gene matches: 6. The CDR3 has 16 amino acids.

The V gene is TRBV15, the J gene TRBJ1-5; a weak D match, TRBD1 (6 bases). Germline values: CDR1 LNHNV, CDR2 YYDKDF (reference sequence). Between the trimmed V and J ends, which lost 6 bases and 0 bases, there was a span of 18 bases. The CDR3 is 17 amino acids. CDR3 residues: CATSGTTTVYSNQPQHF. For the CDR3, the DNA is TGTGCCACCAGTGGGACAACGACTGTCTATAGCAATCAGCCCCAGCATTTT.

The rearrangement uses TRBV28 and TRBJ1-4; D gene unclear. Germline lookup yields CDR1 MDHEN and CDR2 SYDVKM. The CDR3 runs to 14 residues. The V and J ends lost 7 bases and 8 bases respectively, with 17 bases between them. The CDR3 loop is CASTREPWMEKLFF. The CDR3 region has the DNA TGTGCCAGCACCCGGGAGCCCTGGATGGAAAAACTGTTTTTT. The variable domain in full, with the rest retrieved from reference TRBV28 and TRBJ1-4, is DVKVTQSSRYLVKRTGEKVFLECVQDMDHENMFWYRQDPGLGLRLIYFSYDVKMKEKGDIPEGYSVSREKKERFSLILESASTNQTSMYLCASTREPWMEKLFFGSGTQLSVL.

The DNA of the CDR3 is TGCGCCAGCAGCGAGACGACAGGTCGTTTCAATCAGCCCCAGCATTTT. Its protein is CASSETTGRFNQPQHF. The chain couples TRBV10-2 to TRBJ1-5, with D possibly TRBD1 on 6 matching bases. Trimming took 6 bases from V and 3 from J, leaving 18 bases between them. CDR3 length: 16 residues. The germline V gene has CDR1 WSHSY and CDR2 SAAADI.

This clone was observed a handful of times. The chain uses TRBV10-1 and TRBJ2-1, with 8 bases fitting TRBD2. The CDR3 runs to 14 residues. In germline, CDR1 is WNHNN, CDR2 SYGVQD (reference sequence). Germline trimming cut 8 bases from V and 7 bases from J; bases unmatched to any gene: 10. As DNA, the CDR3 is TGCGCCAGCCCCATGGGCGGGGGGATAAATGAGCAGTTCTTC. This codes for CASPMGGGINEQFF.

The chain links TRBV28 to TRBJ2-7; D gene unclear. The length of the CDR3 is 15 residues. From germline, CDR1 is MDHEN and CDR2 SYDVKM. V shed 5 bases and J shed 0 bases, with 14 bases lying between them. This CDR3 is CASSPIKPSSYEQYF. DNA for the CDR3: TGTGCCAGCAGTCCCATCAAGCCGAGCTCCTACGAGCAGTACTTC.

The V and J genes are TRBV5-4 and TRBJ2-3; 12 nucleotides line up with TRBD1. CDR3 length: 17 residues. CDR1 and CDR2 (germline): SGHNT, YYREEE (reference sequence). After removal of 4 bases from V and 4 bases from J, the junction contained 10 bases not matched to a gene. The CDR3 DNA is TGTGCCAGCAGCGGAGGGACAGGGGGCCTTTCCGCAGATACGCAGTATTTT. This sequence encodes CASSGGTGGLSADTQYF.

Of note for this clone: Different DNA sequences within this sample yield the same CDR3. The chain links TRBV9 to TRBJ1-1; D is uncertain. The germline gives CDR1 SGDLS, CDR2 YYNGEE. The CDR3 runs 13 residues. V was shortened by 0 bases and J by 6 bases, with 9 bases between the two germline ends. In nucleotides, the CDR3 is TGTGCCAGCAGCGTAGGTGGAGGGCCTGAAGCTTTCTTT. This codes for CASSVGGGPEAFF.

This chain joins TRBV2 and TRBJ2-7; 11 bases are a match to TRBD1. The germline gives CDR1 SNHLY, CDR2 FYNNEI. J was trimmed by 4 bases and V by 6 bases; bases with no gene match: 8. This CDR3 comprises 15 residues. Here the CDR3 reads CASSPGTGGWYEQYF. Here the CDR3 DNA reads TGTGCCAGCAGCCCAGGGACAGGGGGTTGGTACGAGCAGTACTTC.

This clone has just a few counts. The chain uses TRBV21-1 and TRBJ1-1. TRBV21-1 corresponds to a pseudogene. The CDR3 is 12 residues long. The CDR3 here is CAKPRGPTEAFF. CDR3 bases: TGTGCCAAGCCTCGAGGTCCCACTGAAGCTTTCTTT.

The chain links TRBV9 to TRBJ1-1; D perhaps matches TRBD1 (5 bases). The CDR3 spans 12 residues. Between the trimmed V and J ends, which lost 0 bases and 6 bases, there was a span of 6 bases. CDR1 is SGDLS and CDR2 is YYNGEE in the germline V gene. DNA for the CDR3: TGTGCCAGCAGCGTAGCGGGGGCTGAAGCTTTCTTT. Residues: CASSVAGAEAFF. Combining the CDR3 with reference TRBV9 and TRBJ1-1 gives the whole variable domain DSGVTQTPKHLITATGQRVTLRCSPRSGDLSVYWYQQSLDQGLQFLIQYYNGEERAKGNILERFSAQQFPDLHSELNLSSLELGDSALYFCASSVAGAEAFFGQGTRLTVV.

The rearrangement uses TRBV10-3 and TRBJ2-7, with D tentatively TRBD2 (6 bases). The CDR3 spans 15 residues. Germline V gives CDR1 ENHRY, CDR2 SYGVKD. The V gene lost 5 bases and the J gene lost 5 bases, with 19 bases spanning the gap. The CDR3: CAISLGPPEGHEQYF. The CDR3 DNA reads TGTGCCATCAGTCTGGGACCGCCGGAGGGCCACGAGCAGTACTTC.

The rearrangement joins TRBV28 to TRBJ1-6; 9 bases map to TRBD1. The CDR3 contains 18 residues. Trimming cost V 4 bases and J 7 bases; bases outside gene matches: 14. Germline V gives CDR1 MDHEN, CDR2 SYDVKM. CDR3 sequence (DNA): TGTGCCAGCAGTTCTCCCCGGCGTTGGACAGGGGCGAATTCACCCCTCCACTTT. It codes for CASSSPRRWTGANSPLHF.